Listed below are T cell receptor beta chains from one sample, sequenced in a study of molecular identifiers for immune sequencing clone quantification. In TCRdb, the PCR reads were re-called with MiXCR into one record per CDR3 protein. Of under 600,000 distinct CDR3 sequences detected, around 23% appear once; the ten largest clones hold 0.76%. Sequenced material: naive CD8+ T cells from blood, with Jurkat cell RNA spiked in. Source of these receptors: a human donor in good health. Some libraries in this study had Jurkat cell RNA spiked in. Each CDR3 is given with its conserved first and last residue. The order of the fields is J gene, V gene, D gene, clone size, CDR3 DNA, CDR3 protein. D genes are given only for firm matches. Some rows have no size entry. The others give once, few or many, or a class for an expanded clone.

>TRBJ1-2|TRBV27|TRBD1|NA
TGTGCCAGCAGTTTTGGGGCAGGGGGTAGCTATGGCTACACCTTC
CASSFGAGGSYGYTF
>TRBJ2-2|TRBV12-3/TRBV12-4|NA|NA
TGTGCCAGCAGTTTACAGGGTTGGACCGGGGAGCTGTTTTTT
CASSLQGWTGELFF
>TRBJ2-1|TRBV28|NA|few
TGTGCCAGCAGTCCGGACAGACTCAATGAGCAGTTCTTC
CASSPDRLNEQFF
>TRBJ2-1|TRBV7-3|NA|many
TGTGCCAGCAGCTACGACTCGTACAATGAGCAGTTCTTC
CASSYDSYNEQFF
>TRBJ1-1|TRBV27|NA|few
TGTGCCAGCAGATATGACCTGGGGACTGAAGCTTTCTTT
CASRYDLGTEAFF
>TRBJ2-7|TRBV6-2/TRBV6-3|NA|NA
TGTGCCAGCAGCACCGGGCCTCGCGACGAGCAGTGCTTC
CASSTGPRDEQCF
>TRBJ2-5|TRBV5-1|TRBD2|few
TGCGCCAGCACAAATGGGGATAGCGGGAGTACTGAGACCCAGTACTTC
CASTNGDSGSTETQYF
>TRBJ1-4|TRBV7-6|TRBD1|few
TGTGCCAGCAGCCCCGGGACAGGGGTTTTAACTAATGAAAAACTGTTTTTT
CASSPGTGVLTNEKLFF
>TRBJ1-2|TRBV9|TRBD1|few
TGTGCCAGCAGTGATACAGGGGATCCCTATGGCTACACCTTC
CASSDTGDPYGYTF
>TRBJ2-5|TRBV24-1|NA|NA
TGTGCCACCAGTGATTTTATGGTCGGGGCGTACCAAGAGACCCAGTACTTC
CATSDFMVGAYQETQYF
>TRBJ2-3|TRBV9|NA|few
TGTGCCAGCGGCGTTGAGGCAGATTGGACGGATACGCAGTATTTT
CASGVEADWTDTQYF
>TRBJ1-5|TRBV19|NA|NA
TGTGCCAGTAGTATATACGGTAATTGGAATCAGCCCCAGCATTTT
CASSIYGNWNQPQHF
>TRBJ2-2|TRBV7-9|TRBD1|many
TGTGCCAGCAGCTCGTGGACAGGGGGCAAGACCGGGGAGCTGTTTTTT
CASSSWTGGKTGELFF
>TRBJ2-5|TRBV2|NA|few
TGTGCCAGCAGTGAAGCCACACCTGATCGGCGGGTCCAAGAGACCCAGTACTTC
CASSEATPDRRVQETQYF
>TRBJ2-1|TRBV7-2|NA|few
TGTGCCAGCAGCTTAGGAGCTCATGAGCAGTTCTTC
CASSLGAHEQFF
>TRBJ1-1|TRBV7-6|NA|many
TGTGCCACTACAGCCGGGGGGCCTAGGACTGAAGCTTTCTTT
CATTAGGPRTEAFF
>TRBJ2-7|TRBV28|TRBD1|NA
TGTGCCAGCGGTTTCTGGCGGACAGGGGATGAGCAGTACTTC
CASGFWRTGDEQYF
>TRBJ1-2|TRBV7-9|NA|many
TGTGCCAGCAGCTTAGCTGGAGGCTACACCTTC
CASSLAGGYTF
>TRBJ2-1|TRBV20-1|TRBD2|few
TGCAGTGCTAGAGATCTTCTAGCGGGCATATATGAGCAGTTCTTC
CSARDLLAGIYEQFF
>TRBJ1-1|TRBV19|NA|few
TGTGCCAGTAGTATAGGTGGGGGGGGCGCGGTCACTGAAGCTTTCTTT
CASSIGGGGAVTEAFF
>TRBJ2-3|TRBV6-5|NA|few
TGTGCCAGCAGTACCGGGACTCCCGACACGCAGTATTTT
CASSTGTPDTQYF
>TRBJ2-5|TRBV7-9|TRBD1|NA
TGTGCCAGCCGCTTAGTATTGGGACAGGGGGCATTCCGACAAGAGACCCAGTACTTC
CASRLVLGQGAFRQETQYF
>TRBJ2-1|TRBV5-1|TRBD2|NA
TGCGCCAGCAGCTTGGATGGCGGGGGGGTAAATGAGCAGTTCTTC
CASSLDGGGVNEQFF
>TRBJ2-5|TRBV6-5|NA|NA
TGTGCCAGCAGTTACTCGATAAAAGAGACCCAGTACTTC
CASSYSIKETQYF
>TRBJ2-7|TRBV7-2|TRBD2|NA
TGTGCCAGCAACTCAGTGACTAGCGCCTACGAGCAGTACTTC
CASNSVTSAYEQYF
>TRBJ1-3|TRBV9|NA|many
TGTGCCAGCAGCGTGGCAGGTGCTGGAAACACCATATATTTT
CASSVAGAGNTIYF
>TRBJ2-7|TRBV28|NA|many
TGTGCCAGCAGTTCCCCTTACAGCCCGTTCTACGAGCAGTACTTC
CASSSPYSPFYEQYF
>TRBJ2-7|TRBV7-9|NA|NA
TGTGCCAGCAGCCCCGGCCACGAGGGGGGGAGCTCCTACGAGCAGTACTTC
CASSPGHEGGSSYEQYF
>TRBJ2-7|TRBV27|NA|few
TGTGCCAGCAGCCCCGGGACACTTTTCTACGAGCAGTACTTC
CASSPGTLFYEQYF
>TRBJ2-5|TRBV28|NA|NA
TGTGCCAGCACAAGAGCGGCCTCGTACCAAGAGACCCAGTACTTC
CASTRAASYQETQYF
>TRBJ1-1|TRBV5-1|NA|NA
TGCGCCAGCAGTGAGGCAGAGGCGAGCACTGAAGCTTTCTTT
CASSEAEASTEAFF
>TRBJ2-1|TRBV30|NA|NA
TGTGCCTGGACCCATATTGAGGGGAATGAGCAGTTCTTC
CAWTHIEGNEQFF
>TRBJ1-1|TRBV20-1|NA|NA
TGCAGTGCTACCGGGACCCTCTCTGAAGCTTTCTTT
CSATGTLSEAFF
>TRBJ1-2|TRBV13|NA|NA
TGTGCCAGCAGCCCCCCCCAGGGTTTCGTGAAAGGTTACACCTTC
CASSPPQGFVKGYTF
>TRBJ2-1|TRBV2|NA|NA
TGTGCCAGCAGTGACTTCTCCTCCCACAATGAGCAGTTCTTC
CASSDFSSHNEQFF
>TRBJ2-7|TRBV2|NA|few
TGTGCCAGCAGTCTTTCGGACCCCTACGAGCAGTACTTC
CASSLSDPYEQYF
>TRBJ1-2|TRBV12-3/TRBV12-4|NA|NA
TGTGCCAGCAGCTCGCCTTGGGAGGTCGGGCCTAACTATGGCTACACCTTC
CASSSPWEVGPNYGYTF
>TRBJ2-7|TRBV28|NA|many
TGTGCCAGCAGTCCACCCGGGTACGAGCAGTACTTC
CASSPPGYEQYF
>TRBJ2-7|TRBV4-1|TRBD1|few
TGCGCCAGCAGTCATCCGGGACAGGGATCGTACGAGCAGTACTTC
CASSHPGQGSYEQYF
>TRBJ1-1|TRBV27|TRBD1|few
TGTGCCAGCAGTTTAACAGGGGGTTCCTCATTTATTATGAACACTGAAGCTTTCTTT
CASSLTGGSSFIMNTEAFF
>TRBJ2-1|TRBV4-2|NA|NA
TGTGCCAGCAGCCAAGAGCAAGCTATCGCCTACAATGAGCAGTTCTTC
CASSQEQAIAYNEQFF